A single sample gave rise to the 26 T cell receptor beta chains below, sequenced in a study of long-term antiretroviral therapy in people with HIV. Survey level was the resolution at which the v3.0 immunoSEQ assay ran. TCRdb keeps only in-frame clones here, not all; method: immunoSEQ multiplex PCR. The table lists nearly 25,000 clones, 70% to 85% of them singletons, with approximately 11% in the top ten. Specimen: unsorted PBMCs, collected 1.2 years after starting antiretroviral therapy. All receptors come from a woman aged 40 to 50 with HIV.

The V call is TRBV30, the J call TRBJ2-1, with D unclear. The CDR3 extends over 12 amino acids. V lost 4 bases and J 5 bases, leaving 9 bases between the germline ends. The germline gives CDR1 GTSNPN, CDR2 SVGIG (reference sequence). CDR3 sequence reads: CAWKAYNNEQFF. Written as DNA, the CDR3 is TGTGCCTGGAAGGCCTATAACAATGAGCAGTTCTTC.

The chain combines TRBV27 with TRBJ2-7; a possible D gene is TRBD2 (5 bases). CDR1 and CDR2 from the germline V gene are MNHEY and SMNVEV (reference sequence). This CDR3 spans 14 amino acids. V lost 4 bases to trimming and J lost 5 bases, with 15 bases between them. CDR3 region: CASSSGDDTHEQYF. The DNA of the CDR3 is TGTGCCAGCAGTTCCGGGGATGATACCCACGAGCAGTACTTC.

V is TRBV5-1 and J is TRBJ2-3, with TRBD1 matching over 10 bases. V lost 4 bases and J lost 4; bases outside the gene matches: 6. The CDR3 extends over 15 amino acids. Germline loops: CDR1 SGHRS, CDR2 YFSETQ. The CDR3 sequence: CASSAGTGESDTQYF. CDR3 sequence (DNA): TGCGCCAGCAGCGCCGGGACAGGGGAATCAGATACGCAGTATTTT.

This clone has just a few counts. V usage is TRBV5-4 and J usage is TRBJ1-1, with D uncertain. This CDR3 has 13 residues. Germline CDR1 and CDR2: SGHNT and YYREEE (reference sequence). Between the trimmed V and J ends, which lost 1 base and 1 base, there was a span of 5 bases. CDR3 amino acids: CASSLTANTEAFF. In DNA form, the CDR3 reads TGTGCCAGCAGCTTGACAGCGAACACTGAAGCTTTCTTT.

Only a few counts were recorded for this clone. V is TRBV6-1 and J is TRBJ1-5; 7 bases map to TRBD1. The CDR3 consists of 15 residues. V gave up 1 base and J gave up 3 bases; unmatched junction bases: 3. Germline V CDR1 and CDR2: MNHNS, SASEGT. CDR3 sequence (DNA): TGTGCCAGCAGTGAAGGACAGGGTTCCAATCAGCCCCAGCATTTT. It codes for CASSEGQGSNQPQHF.

This clone showed up just a few times. The gene calls are TRBV15 and TRBJ2-7, with D possibly matching TRBD1 (5 bases). The CDR3 contains 14 residues. Trimming removed 2 bases from V and 3 bases from J, with 11 bases in between. Germline loops: CDR1 LNHNV, CDR2 YYDKDF (reference sequence). The CDR3 nucleotides are TGTGCCACCAGCAGACCAGGACATGGCTACGAGCAGTACTTC. Protein: CATSRPGHGYEQYF.

This clone was picked up one time. The chain employs TRBV5-4 and TRBJ2-1; the match to TRBD2 covers 16 bases. CDR3 length equals 18 residues. Germline V gene sequence: CDR1 SGHNT, CDR2 YYREEE (reference sequence). V was clipped by 4 bases and J by 5 bases; unmatched bases: 9. The CDR3 loop is CASSLGLAGGLGHNEQFF. The CDR3 bases are TGTGCCAGCAGCCTGGGACTAGCGGGGGGGCTAGGTCACAATGAGCAGTTCTTC.

This clone was counted once. The chain carries TRBV6-1 and TRBJ1-4; possible D gene TRBD1, 6 bases. Trimming stripped 7 bases from V and 2 bases from J, with 8 bases between. CDR1 MNHNS and CDR2 SASEGT come from the germline V gene. The CDR3 covers 13 residues. Here the CDR3 reads CASMGATNEKLFF. The CDR3 DNA is TGTGCCAGCATGGGGGCGACTAATGAAAAACTGTTTTTT.

This sequence joins TRBV19 and TRBJ2-3, with D unresolved. Germline values: CDR1 LNHDA, CDR2 SQIVND (reference sequence). Trimming removed 3 bases from V and 2 bases from J, with 0 bases in between. The CDR3 length is 11 residues. The CDR3: CASSITDTQYF. CDR3 DNA: TGTGCCAGTAGTATCACAGATACGCAGTATTTT.

The V call is TRBV19, the J call TRBJ1-1; tentatively, D is TRBD1 (5 bases). The V gene lost 3 bases and the J gene lost 5 bases, with 13 bases spanning the gap. CDR1 is LNHDA and CDR2 is SQIVND in the germline V gene (reference sequence). The CDR3 is 14 amino acids. CDR3 loop: CASSMAQGGTEAFF. The CDR3 DNA reads as TGTGCCAGTAGTATGGCTCAGGGCGGAACTGAAGCTTTCTTT.

This clone was seen a few times. The chain links TRBV10-3 to TRBJ2-7; D may be TRBD2 (6 bases). CDR1 ENHRY and CDR2 SYGVKD come from the germline V gene. This CDR3 is 11 amino acids long. Trimming removed 6 bases at V and 3 bases at J, with 6 bases between. This CDR3 reads CAISGGYEQYF. The CDR3 DNA is TGTGCCATCAGCGGGGGCTACGAGCAGTACTTC.

This clone was counted a single time. DNA for the CDR3: TGCGCCAGCACCCGAGAGGTGAGCTCCTACAATGAGCAGTTCTTC. This gives the protein CASTREVSSYNEQFF. The gene calls are TRBV4-3 and TRBJ2-1; D not certain. The germline V and J ends were trimmed by 7 bases and 0 bases, with 13 bases remaining between them. The length of the CDR3 is 15 residues. Per germline, CDR1 LGHNA and CDR2 YSLEER.

CDR3 loop: CASGDGNYGYTF. In nucleotides, the CDR3 is TGTGCCAGCGGGGACGGAAACTATGGCTACACCTTC. The rearrangement joins TRBV6-5 to TRBJ1-2; D is perhaps TRBD1 (5 bases). The CDR3 is 12 residues long. CDR1 is MNHEY and CDR2 is SVGAGI in the germline V gene. Trimming removed 8 bases from V and 2 bases from J, with 9 bases in between.

The gene calls are TRBV13 and TRBJ2-3; a weak D match, TRBD2 (6 bases). Germline CDR1 and CDR2: PRHDT and FYEKMQ (reference sequence). This CDR3 contains 14 residues. Between the trimmed V and J ends, which lost 1 base and 6 bases, there was a span of 11 bases. CDR3 sequence reads: CASSLETREDTQYF. The CDR3 coding sequence is TGTGCCAGCAGCTTAGAAACTCGGGAGGATACGCAGTATTTT.

This clone was observed a handful of times. J is TRBJ1-5 and V is TRBV19, with D hard to call. The CDR3 consists of 16 residues. V dropped 3 bases and J dropped 0 bases, with 12 bases sitting between them. From germline, CDR1 is LNHDA and CDR2 SQIVND (reference sequence). The CDR3: CASSIQQLISNQPQHF. In DNA form, the CDR3 reads TGTGCCAGTAGTATCCAACAGCTCATTAGCAATCAGCCCCAGCATTTT.

J is TRBJ2-7 and V is TRBV7-9, with TRBD1 identical over 7 bases. Germline V gene data show CDR1 as SEHNR and CDR2 as FQNEAQ (reference sequence). The V gene end was trimmed by 5 bases and the J gene end by 4 bases; junction bases not matched to a gene: 11. This CDR3 contains 15 residues. The CDR3 DNA sequence: TGTGCCAGCAGCCTACGGCGACAGGGAACTTACGAGCAGTACTTC. Protein sequence: CASSLRRQGTYEQYF.

The chain carries TRBV13 and TRBJ2-3, with D uncertain. Germline CDR1 is PRHDT and CDR2 is FYEKMQ (reference sequence). V lost 1 base and J lost 3, with 8 bases in between. CDR3 length: 14 residues. The CDR3: CASSLVDGTDTQYF. The CDR3 DNA reads as TGTGCCAGCAGCTTAGTTGACGGAACAGATACGCAGTATTTT.

This chain uses TRBV5-6 with TRBJ2-7; 7 bases fit TRBD2. The germline V gene encodes CDR1 SGHDT and CDR2 YYEEEE. The V gene end was trimmed by 4 bases and the J gene end by 2 bases; junction bases not matched to a gene: 12. The CDR3 length is 16 residues. The CDR3 reads CASSPGASGKPYEQYF. The CDR3 DNA sequence: TGTGCCAGCAGCCCCGGGGCTAGCGGCAAACCCTACGAGCAGTACTTC.

The chain links TRBV14 to TRBJ1-2, with D perhaps TRBD1 (5 bases). Germline V CDR1 and CDR2: SGHDN, FVKESK. Trimming stripped 4 bases from V and 6 bases from J, with 9 bases between. The CDR3 loop spans 12 amino acids. DNA of the CDR3: TGTGCCAGCAGCCTGAGAGGGGATGGCTACACCTTC. Protein: CASSLRGDGYTF.

There are a few counts of this clone. This chain joins TRBV5-8 and TRBJ1-5; no clear D. The germline V and J ends were trimmed by 1 base and 0 bases, with 11 bases remaining between them. The CDR3 covers 16 residues. Germline lookup yields CDR1 SGHTS and CDR2 YDEGEE. CDR3 region: CASSLISVSSNQPQHF. The CDR3 DNA reads TGTGCCAGCAGCTTGATTTCAGTATCTAGCAATCAGCCCCAGCATTTT.

The gene calls are TRBV5-6 and TRBJ2-1, with D unresolved. V shed 7 bases and J shed 5 bases, with 10 bases lying between them. Germline assignment: CDR1 SGHDT and CDR2 YYEEEE. The CDR3 covers 12 residues. CDR3 DNA sequence: TGTGCCAGCGGCCTATACGACAATGAGCAGTTCTTC. It codes for CASGLYDNEQFF.

The chain employs TRBV2 and TRBJ1-1, with D perhaps TRBD1 (6 bases). Germline CDR1 SNHLY, CDR2 FYNNEI. V was pared by 7 bases and J by 1 base, with 10 bases between. The CDR3 covers 13 residues. The CDR3 DNA reads TGTGCCAGCACGTACAGGGAGAACACTGAAGCTTTCTTT. Its protein is CASTYRENTEAFF.

V and J are TRBV5-4 and TRBJ2-7, with unresolved D. The CDR3 spans 11 residues. Trimming removed 1 base at V and 5 bases at J, with 4 bases between. Per the germline V gene, CDR1 is SGHNT and CDR2 is YYREEE (reference sequence). The CDR3, as DNA: TGTGCCAGCAGCTTGTACCACGAGCAGTACTTC. This codes for CASSLYHEQYF.

The gene calls are TRBV5-4 and TRBJ1-2; a weak D match, TRBD1 (5 bases). V was clipped by 2 bases and J by 0 bases, with 11 bases between them. The CDR3 runs 15 residues. Germline assignment: CDR1 SGHNT and CDR2 YYREEE (reference sequence). The CDR3 reads CASSLGAGANYGYTF. The CDR3 bases are TGTGCCAGCAGCTTAGGGGCCGGAGCTAACTATGGCTACACCTTC.

This chain connects TRBV19 to TRBJ2-7, with TRBD2 identical over 7 bases. Germline values: CDR1 LNHDA, CDR2 SQIVND (reference sequence). The CDR3 sequence is 13 residues long. Losses at the gene ends were 1 base for V and 3 bases for J; bases not matched to a gene: 0. CDR3 in amino acids: CASSIGGGYEQYF. The CDR3 bases are TGTGCCAGTAGTATAGGGGGGGGCTACGAGCAGTACTTC.

This sequence joins TRBV2 and TRBJ1-1; 11 positions match TRBD1. CDR1 and CDR2 (germline): SNHLY, FYNNEI. Germline trimming cut 4 bases from V and 3 bases from J; bases unmatched to any gene: 7. CDR3 size: 16 residues. This CDR3 reads CASSGGDRGIHTEAFF. CDR3 DNA sequence: TGTGCCAGCAGTGGTGGGGACAGGGGGATCCACACTGAAGCTTTCTTT.